The 16 T cell receptor beta chains below come from one sample, sequenced in a study. TCRdb reprocessed the 5' RACE reads via MiXCR and lists one record per CDR3 protein. Of about 32,000 distinct CDR3 sequences listed, less than 25% are singletons. The sequencing sample was made of memory CD4+ T cells sorted from blood. Subset indicated: memory CD4+ T cells, CD4+CD45RO+CD25-. The source is a female donor with breast cancer.

V usage is TRBV6-1 and J usage is TRBJ1-2; D unresolved. V was cut by 0 bases and J by 2 bases, with 7 bases left in between. This CDR3 has 14 residues. Germline-derived CDR1 and CDR2 are MNHNS and SASEGT. The CDR3 here is CASSEAWINYGYTF. CDR3 bases: TGTGCCAGCAGTGAAGCTTGGATAAACTATGGCTACACCTTC.

The V call is TRBV6-5, the J call TRBJ2-7; D is perhaps TRBD2 (6 bases). The ends were cut back, 2 bases at V and 5 bases at J, with 16 bases in the middle. This CDR3 comprises 15 residues. In germline, CDR1 is MNHEY, CDR2 SVGAGI. The CDR3 loop reads CASSYEAGPPHEQYF. The CDR3 DNA reads as TGTGCCAGCAGTTACGAGGCGGGGCCCCCCCACGAGCAGTACTTC.

This clonotype was seen ten or more times. The chain recombines TRBV9 with TRBJ2-7; 9 nucleotides match TRBD1. With V trimmed by 2 bases and J by 0 bases, 3 bases remained unmatched. CDR1 and CDR2 (germline): SGDLS, YYNGEE. CDR3 length: 15 amino acids. The DNA for the CDR3 is TGTGCCAGCAGCGTCGGGACAGGGCCCTCCTACGAGCAGTACTTC. Protein: CASSVGTGPSYEQYF.

The chain employs TRBV28 and TRBJ2-4; 8 positions agree with TRBD1. Trimming cost V 4 bases and J 4 bases; bases outside gene matches: 3. CDR1 is MDHEN, CDR2 SYDVKM, per germline. The CDR3 loop spans 14 amino acids. In nucleotides, the CDR3 is TGTGCCAGCAGTTGGACAGGGAATAAAAACATTCAGTACTTC. As protein: CASSWTGNKNIQYF.

The chain is built from TRBV27 and TRBJ2-2; D is uncertain. The CDR3 is 17 residues long. V was trimmed by 3 bases and J by 0 bases, leaving 14 bases between them. Per germline, CDR1 MNHEY and CDR2 SMNVEV (reference sequence). CDR3 in amino acids: CASSFPFWWANTGELFF. For the CDR3, the DNA is TGTGCCAGCAGTTTCCCTTTTTGGTGGGCGAACACCGGGGAGCTGTTTTTT.

This clonotype has only a few counts. The CDR3 reads CATSIIQGLSYEQYF. CDR3 nucleotide sequence: TGTGCCACCTCCATTATACAGGGTCTCTCCTACGAGCAGTACTTC. The chain recombines TRBV27 with TRBJ2-7; perhaps TRBD1 as D (6 bases). Per the germline V gene, CDR1 is MNHEY and CDR2 is SMNVEV (reference sequence). The V gene lost 10 bases and the J gene lost 0 bases, with 19 bases spanning the gap. The CDR3 spans 15 residues.

This clonotype was seen at least ten times. J is TRBJ2-1 and V is TRBV6-2 or TRBV6-3; TRBD2 aligns across 13 bases. CDR1 and CDR2 (germline): MNHEY, SVGEGT. Trimming took 5 bases from V and 7 from J; bases not matched to a gene: 11. The CDR3 contains 17 residues. The CDR3 DNA is TGTGCCAGCAGTGACTATTCGGGACTAGCGGGAAGAAATGAGCAGTTCTTC. This translates into CASSDYSGLAGRNEQFF.

This clonotype has a count of ten or more. This chain uses TRBV28 with TRBJ2-3; 8 bases fit TRBD2. The length of the CDR3 is 15 residues. The germline V gene has CDR1 MDHEN and CDR2 SYDVKM. With V trimmed by 5 bases and J by 2 bases, 6 bases remained unmatched. The CDR3 sequence: CASSTRGLDTDTQYF. The DNA for the CDR3 is TGTGCCAGCAGTACCCGGGGACTAGACACAGATACGCAGTATTTT.

The rearrangement joins TRBV27 to TRBJ2-7, with D perhaps matching TRBD1 (5 bases). The CDR3 extends over 11 amino acids. The germline V gene encodes CDR1 MNHEY and CDR2 SMNVEV (reference sequence). Trimming left V 6 bases short and J 4 bases short, with 7 bases between. CDR3 amino acids: CASRRGYEQYF. In DNA form, the CDR3 reads TGTGCCAGCAGAAGGGGATACGAGCAGTACTTC.

The chain uses TRBV4-1 and TRBJ1-5; possible D gene TRBD1, 5 bases. V lost 0 bases to trimming and J lost 4 bases, with 10 bases between them. Germline CDR1 is MGHRA and CDR2 is YSYEKL. This CDR3 contains 15 residues. The CDR3: CASSQEYAGNQPQHF. The CDR3 DNA reads TGCGCCAGCAGCCAAGAATACGCAGGGAATCAGCCCCAGCATTTT.

This clonotype was recorded a few times. The rearrangement uses TRBV4-3 and TRBJ2-1; TRBD2 agrees at 14 bases. CDR1 and CDR2 (germline): LGHNA, YSLEER. CDR3 length: 18 amino acids. V trimming: 3 bases; J trimming: 2 bases; junction bases outside the gene matches: 6. The CDR3 region is CASSHGTSGSFTYNEQFF. CDR3 sequence (DNA): TGCGCCAGCAGCCATGGGACTAGCGGGAGCTTCACCTACAATGAGCAGTTCTTC.

In the case of this clonotype: Given a much more abundant clone one base away, this may be a read error. The V and J genes are TRBV6-2 or TRBV6-3 and TRBJ2-7; possibly TRBD2 for D (5 bases). The V gene's germline CDR1 is MNHEY and CDR2 SVGEGT. The germline V and J ends were trimmed by 7 bases and 1 base, with 17 bases remaining between them. This CDR3 has 15 residues. In nucleotides, the CDR3 is TGTGCCAGCACCCTTGGGGTGGGAGTTTCCTACGAGCAGTACTTC. This encodes CASTLGVGVSYEQYF.

In this sample, this clonotype is medium-sized. The V gene is TRBV27, the J gene TRBJ2-1, with D perhaps TRBD1 (5 bases). Trimming stripped 6 bases from V and 9 bases from J, with 6 bases between. CDR1 is MNHEY, CDR2 SMNVEV, per germline (reference sequence). CDR3 size: 10 residues. The CDR3 DNA sequence: TGTGCCAGCAGAGGGGCTGAGCAGTTCTTC. Residues: CASRGAEQFF.

Concerning this clonotype itself: At one of its ends the junction is not consistent with the germline gene, which may arise from a read error. The chain has TRBV7-8 and TRBJ1-2, with TRBD1 matching over 9 bases. Germline assignment: CDR1 SGHVS and CDR2 FQNEAQ. The CDR3 totals 16 residues. The CDR3 coding sequence is TGTGCCAGCAGCTTAGTAGGGGACAGGGATAACTATGGCTTCACCTTC. Protein sequence: CASSLVGDRDNYGFTF. The complete variable domain, with remaining parts taken from reference TRBV7-8 and TRBJ1-2, reads GAGVSQSPRYKVAKRGQDVALRCDPISGHVSLFWYQQALGQGPEFLTYFQNEAQLDKSGLPSDRFFAERPEGSVSTLKIQRTQQEDSAVYLCASSLVGDRDNYGFTFGSGTRLTVV.

In this sample, this clonotype is medium-sized (0.01 to 0.1%). CDR3 sequence reads: CASILSPGYTDTQYF. CDR3 in DNA: TGCGCCAGCATCTTATCTCCGGGATACACAGATACGCAGTATTTT. The chain couples TRBV5-1 to TRBJ2-3; TRBD2 is a possible D gene (5 bases). There are 15 residues in the CDR3. V was trimmed by 6 bases and J by 2 bases, leaving 16 bases between them. Germline V gene sequence: CDR1 SGHRS, CDR2 YFSETQ.

There are a few counts of this clonotype. The chain employs TRBV4-3 and TRBJ2-1, with TRBD2 matching over 12 bases. The CDR3 totals 17 residues. With 4 bases clipped from V and 4 bases from J, the junction kept 8 bases outside the gene matches. Germline CDR1 reads LGHNA; CDR2 reads YSLEER. The CDR3, as DNA: TGCGCCAGCAGCCGATCTAGACTAGCGGGAGCTTACAATGAGCAGTTCTTC. Protein: CASSRSRLAGAYNEQFF.